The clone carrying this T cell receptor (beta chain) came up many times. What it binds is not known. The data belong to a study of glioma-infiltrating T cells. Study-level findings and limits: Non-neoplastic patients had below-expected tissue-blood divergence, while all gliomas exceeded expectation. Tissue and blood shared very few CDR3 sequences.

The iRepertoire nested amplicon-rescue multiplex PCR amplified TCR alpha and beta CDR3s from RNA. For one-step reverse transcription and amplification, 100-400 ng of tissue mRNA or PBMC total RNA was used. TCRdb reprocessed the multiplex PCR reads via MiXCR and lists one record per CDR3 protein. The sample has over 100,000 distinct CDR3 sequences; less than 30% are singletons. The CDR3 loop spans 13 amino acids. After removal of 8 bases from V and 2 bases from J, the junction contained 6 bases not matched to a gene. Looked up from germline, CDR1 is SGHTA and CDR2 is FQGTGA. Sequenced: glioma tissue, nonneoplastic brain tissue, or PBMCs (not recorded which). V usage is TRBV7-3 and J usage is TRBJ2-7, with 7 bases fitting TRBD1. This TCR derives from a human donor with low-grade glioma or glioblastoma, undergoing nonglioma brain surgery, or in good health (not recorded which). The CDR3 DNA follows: TGTGCCAGCTCCATAGGGACAGCCTACGAGCAGTACTTC. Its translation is CASSIGTAYEQYF.